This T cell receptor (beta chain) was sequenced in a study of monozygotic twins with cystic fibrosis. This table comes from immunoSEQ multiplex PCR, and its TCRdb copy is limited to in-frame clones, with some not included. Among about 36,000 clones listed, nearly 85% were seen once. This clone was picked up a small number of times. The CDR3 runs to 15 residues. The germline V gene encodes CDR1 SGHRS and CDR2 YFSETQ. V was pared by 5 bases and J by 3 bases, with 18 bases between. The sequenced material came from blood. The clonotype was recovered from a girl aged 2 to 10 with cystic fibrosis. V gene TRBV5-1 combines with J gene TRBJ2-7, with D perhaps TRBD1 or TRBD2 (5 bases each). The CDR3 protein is CASRWGSGPLYEQYF. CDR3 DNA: TGCGCCAGCAGGTGGGGGTCCGGCCCTCTCTACGAGCAGTACTTC.